Below, 27 T cell receptor beta chains from the same sample are listed, as sequenced in a study of CXCR3-negative and CXCR3-positive naive CD8 T cells. Through 5' RACE with UMI labels, the TRB cDNA libraries were prepared. One entry per CDR3 protein, without DNA, is what TCRdb gives after re-calling the 5' RACE reads. Listed are about 3,900 distinct CDR3 sequences; roughly 2.1% falls within the top ten. The sample was naive CXCR3- CD8+ T cells from blood. The sample's subset: CD45RO-CCR7+CD27+CD95- naive CD8+ T cells lacking CXCR3 (TNR3-). Every receptor here comes from a human donor in good health. Some clones in this sample may be carry-over from other donors' samples.

The chain has TRBV29-1 and TRBJ1-3. The CDR3 has 15 residues. Germline CDR1 and CDR2: SQVTM and ANQGSEA. The CDR3 loop reads CSVEEPRSSGNTIYF.

The J gene is TRBJ1-3, the V gene TRBV3-1. The CDR3 totals 12 residues. The germline CDR1 and CDR2 sequences are LGHDT and YNNKEL (reference sequence). CDR3 sequence: CASSQGQDTIYF.

The chain employs TRBV7-6 and TRBJ2-5; as DNA is missing, the TRBD2 call by TCRdb cannot be tested. CDR3 length: 16 amino acids. In germline, CDR1 is SGHVS, CDR2 FNYEAQ. The CDR3: CASSSWTSGRQETQYF.

Its frequency marks this clonotype as medium-sized. The chain employs TRBV7-2 and TRBJ1-5; TCRdb gives TRBD1 as the D gene, but with no DNA this cannot be confirmed. The CDR3 spans 14 residues. The V gene's germline CDR1 is SGHTA and CDR2 FQGNSA. CDR3 protein: CASTSDGGYQPQHF.

The chain is built from TRBV7-9 and TRBJ2-7; TCRdb gives TRBD1 as the D gene, but with no DNA this cannot be confirmed. The CDR3 is made up of 14 amino acids. From germline, CDR1 is SEHNR and CDR2 FQNEAQ (reference sequence). The CDR3 is CASSPRGGSYEQYF.

This clonotype is labeled medium-sized (0.01 to 0.1%) based on frequency. The rearrangement uses TRBV30 and TRBJ1-6. Germline V gene data show CDR1 as GTSNPN and CDR2 as SVGIG (reference sequence). The CDR3 consists of 16 residues. CDR3 residues: CAWSEPARGLGSPLHF. The whole variable domain, filled in from reference TRBV30 and TRBJ1-6, reads SQTIHQWPATLVQPVGSPLSLECTVEGTSNPNLYWYRQAAGRGLQLLFYSVGIGQISSEVPQNLSASRPQDRQFILSSKKLLLSDSGFYLCAWSEPARGLGSPLHFGNGTRLTVT.

This clonotype counts as medium-sized by frequency. The genes are TRBV25-1 and TRBJ1-5; TCRdb gives TRBD1 as the D gene, but with no DNA this cannot be confirmed. This CDR3 has 19 residues. Germline V lookup: CDR1 MGHDK, CDR2 SYGVNS. The CDR3: CASVQTGVTSRFVNQPQHF.

V is TRBV7-2 and J is TRBJ2-3; TCRdb returns TRBD2, unconfirmable since there is no DNA. The CDR3 is 13 residues long. Germline V gene data show CDR1 as SGHTA and CDR2 as FQGNSA. CDR3 amino acids: CASGLVGPDTQYF.

The chain employs TRBV29-1 and TRBJ2-1. The CDR3 spans 14 residues. Germline CDR1 reads SQVTM; CDR2 reads ANQGSEA. The CDR3 region is CSVEDLSPYNEQFF.

The V and J genes are TRBV24-1 and TRBJ2-1. Germline-derived CDR1 and CDR2 are KGHDR and SFDVKD. The CDR3 is 16 amino acids. The chain's CDR3 is CATSDLDTPTYNEQFF.

This clonotype registers medium-sized by frequency. CDR3 amino acids: CSVRDFHYGYTF. The chain has TRBV29-1 and TRBJ1-2. This CDR3 region has 12 residues. Germline V gene sequence: CDR1 SQVTM, CDR2 ANQGSEA.

By frequency, this clonotype is medium-sized. The rearrangement links TRBV6-5 to TRBJ1-5. CDR3 length equals 16 residues. Germline V gene lookup returns CDR1 MNHEY and CDR2 SVGAGI. CDR3 protein: CASSYSGPELGQPQHF.

This clonotype shows up as medium-sized by frequency. V usage is TRBV7-8 and J usage is TRBJ2-3. CDR1 SGHVS and CDR2 FQNEAQ come from the germline V gene. This CDR3 comprises 14 residues. CDR3 residues: CASSFLWVTDTQYF.

The gene calls are TRBV12-3 or TRBV12-4 and TRBJ1-4. CDR3 length: 12 amino acids. The chain's CDR3 is CASSFPNEKLFF.

The chain uses TRBV19 and TRBJ2-1; the TRBD1 assignment by TCRdb is unverifiable without DNA. There are 15 residues in the CDR3. Germline assignment: CDR1 LNHDA and CDR2 SQIVND (reference sequence). The CDR3 is CASSIQGHSYNEQFF. Full variable domain (remainder filled in from reference TRBV19 and TRBJ2-1): DGGITQSPKYLFRKEGQNVTLSCEQNLNHDAMYWYRQDPGQGLRLIYYSQIVNDFQKGDIAEGYSVSREKKESFPLTVTSAQKNPTAFYLCASSIQGHSYNEQFFGPGTRLTVL.

This clonotype is labeled medium-sized (0.01 to 0.1%) based on frequency. This chain links TRBV20-1 with TRBJ2-3; the TCRdb D gene call, TRBD2, has no DNA to confirm it. CDR1 is DFQATT, CDR2 SNEGSKA, per germline (reference sequence). The CDR3 consists of 15 residues. CDR3 residues: CSARDLAGAADTQYF.

Measured by frequency, this clonotype is medium-sized. The chain uses TRBV20-1 and TRBJ1-2; the TRBD1 assignment by TCRdb is unverifiable without DNA. The V gene's germline CDR1 is DFQATT and CDR2 SNEGSKA (reference sequence). The CDR3 totals 12 residues. The CDR3 protein is CSARDRGYGYTF.

This clonotype registers medium-sized (0.01 to 0.1%) by frequency. The chain recombines TRBV19 with TRBJ2-1. This CDR3 contains 13 residues. Germline lookup yields CDR1 LNHDA and CDR2 SQIVND (reference sequence). CDR3 sequence: CATGASTYNEQFF.

This sequence joins TRBV29-1 and TRBJ1-1. The CDR3 runs 14 residues. Germline V gene data show CDR1 as SQVTM and CDR2 as ANQGSEA. The CDR3 is CSVDRSSMNTEAFF.

Its frequency marks this clonotype as medium-sized. The chain couples TRBV4-1 to TRBJ1-5. This CDR3 spans 13 amino acids. Per germline, CDR1 MGHRA and CDR2 YSYEKL. The CDR3 protein is CASSQDSNQPQHF.

Judged by frequency, this clonotype is medium-sized. The CDR3 here is CASSPPGTGNYEQYF. The gene calls are TRBV7-6 and TRBJ2-7; TCRdb names TRBD1, which stays unverified in the absence of DNA. Germline assignment: CDR1 SGHVS and CDR2 FNYEAQ. This CDR3 spans 15 amino acids.

The J gene is TRBJ2-5, the V gene TRBV3-1; TCRdb's D gene call, TRBD1, goes unchecked for lack of DNA. Germline V lookup: CDR1 LGHDT, CDR2 YNNKEL (reference sequence). This CDR3 comprises 16 residues. CDR3 region: CASSQGSSPPRETQYF.

Judged by frequency, this clonotype is medium-sized. This sequence joins TRBV4-3 and TRBJ2-1. The germline CDR1 and CDR2 sequences are LGHNA and YSLEER. CDR3 length: 14 residues. CDR3 in amino acids: CASSRFLSSNEQFF.

The rearrangement links TRBV6-5 to TRBJ2-7; as DNA is missing, the TRBD1 call by TCRdb cannot be tested. Germline V gives CDR1 MNHEY, CDR2 SVGAGI. The CDR3 is 14 amino acids. CDR3: CASAPSLYFYEQYF.

The rearrangement joins TRBV6-2 or TRBV6-3 to TRBJ2-1; absent DNA, TCRdb's TRBD2 call cannot be checked. The CDR3 contains 15 residues. Germline V CDR1 and CDR2: MNHEY, SVGEGT. This CDR3 is CASSYIAGEGDEQFF.

According to its frequency, this clonotype is medium-sized (0.01 to 0.1%). The chain is built from TRBV29-1 and TRBJ1-2; TCRdb calls TRBD1, which cannot be checked without DNA. The CDR3 is 12 residues long. From germline, CDR1 is SQVTM and CDR2 ANQGSEA. The CDR3 reads CSVPTGADGYTF.

This clonotype shows up as medium-sized (0.01 to 0.1%) by frequency. The CDR3 sequence is CASSLMAGADTQYF. The chain recombines TRBV7-3 with TRBJ2-3; as DNA is missing, the TRBD1 call by TCRdb cannot be tested. The germline CDR1 and CDR2 sequences are SGHTA and FQGTGA. This CDR3 region has 14 residues.